This T cell receptor beta chain originates from a study of shared clonotypes between healthy human individuals. Profiled with immunoSEQ multiplex PCR; TCRdb holds only in-frame clones, not every one. The table lists a few million clones, 90% to 95% of them singletons. This CDR3 is built from 13 residues. From germline, CDR1 is GTSNPN and CDR2 SVGIG (reference sequence). Trimming stripped 1 base from V and 5 bases from J, with 8 bases between. Investigators divided CD4+ cells into CD45RA+ naive and CD45RA-negative memory subsets. The material sequenced was naive CD4+ T cells sorted from blood. Subset noted: CD45RA+ positively selected. The chain joins TRBV30 to TRBJ1-4, with D tentatively TRBD1 (6 bases). This clonotype was obtained from a man aged 18 to 29 in good health. The CDR3 spells CAWSGRGNEKLFF. CDR3 coding DNA: TGTGCCTGGAGTGGCAGGGGAAATGAAAAACTGTTTTTT.